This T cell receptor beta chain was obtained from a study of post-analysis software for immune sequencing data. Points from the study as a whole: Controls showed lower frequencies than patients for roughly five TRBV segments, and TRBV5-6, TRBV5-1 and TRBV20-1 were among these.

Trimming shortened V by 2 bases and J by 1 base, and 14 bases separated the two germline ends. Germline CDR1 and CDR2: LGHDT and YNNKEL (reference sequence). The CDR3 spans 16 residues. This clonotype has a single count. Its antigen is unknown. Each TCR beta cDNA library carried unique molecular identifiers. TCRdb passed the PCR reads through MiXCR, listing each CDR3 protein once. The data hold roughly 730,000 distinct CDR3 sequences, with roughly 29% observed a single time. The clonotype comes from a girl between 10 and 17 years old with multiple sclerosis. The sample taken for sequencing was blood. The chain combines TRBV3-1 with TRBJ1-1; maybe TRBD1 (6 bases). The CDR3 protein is CASSQSSGTPNTEAFF. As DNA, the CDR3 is TGTGCCAGCAGCCAATCATCCGGGACACCGAACACTGAAGCTTTCTTT.